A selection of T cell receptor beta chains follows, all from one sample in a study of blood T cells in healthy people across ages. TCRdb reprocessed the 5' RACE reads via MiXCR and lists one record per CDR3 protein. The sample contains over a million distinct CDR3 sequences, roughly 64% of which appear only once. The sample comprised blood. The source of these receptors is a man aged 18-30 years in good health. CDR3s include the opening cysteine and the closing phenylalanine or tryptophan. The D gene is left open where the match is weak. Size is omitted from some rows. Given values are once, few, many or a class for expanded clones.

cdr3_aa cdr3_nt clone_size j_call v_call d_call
CASSEGTAINSPLHF TGTGCCAGCAGTGAAGGGACAGCCATAAATTCACCCCTCCACTTT few TRBJ1-6 TRBV25-1 TRBD1
CASSQDGGTDYTF TGTGCCAGCAGCCAGGATGGAGGAACTGACTACACCTTC few TRBJ1-2 TRBV3-1 -
CASTGLAGLYEQYF TGTGCCAGCACCGGACTAGCGGGCCTCTACGAGCAGTACTTC once TRBJ2-7 TRBV6-1 TRBD2
CSVTRPVPQRGDTQYF TGCAGCGTGACACGTCCGGTCCCCCAAAGAGGAGATACGCAGTATTTT - TRBJ2-3 TRBV29-1 -
CASSLWGAGGNEQFF TGTGCCAGCAGCTTATGGGGCGCGGGGGGCAATGAGCAGTTCTTC - TRBJ2-1 TRBV7-2 TRBD2
CASRLGQGSREQYF TGTGCCAGCAGACTCGGACAGGGATCGAGAGAGCAGTACTTC - TRBJ2-7 TRBV12-3/TRBV12-4 TRBD1
CSAPEMGGGTDTQYF TGCAGTGCCCCTGAGATGGGGGGCGGCACAGATACGCAGTATTTT once TRBJ2-3 TRBV20-1 -
CASSPGLARHEQYF TGTGCCAGCAGCCCTGGACTAGCTAGGCACGAGCAGTACTTC few TRBJ2-7 TRBV9 TRBD2
CSVLVDTQYF TGCAGCGTGCTCGTAGATACGCAGTATTTT few TRBJ2-3 TRBV29-1 -
CARRGGGTREQFF TGTGCCAGACGGGGCGGGGGGACACGTGAGCAGTTCTTC once TRBJ2-1 TRBV2 TRBD2
CASRGVDGKLFF TGTGCCAGCCGCGGGGTCGACGGAAAACTGTTTTTT - TRBJ1-4 TRBV6-4 -
CASSRLAGIYDEQFF TGTGCCAGCAGTCGACTAGCGGGGATCTACGATGAGCAGTTCTTC few TRBJ2-1 TRBV14 TRBD2
CASSEEGYLNEQFF TGCGCCAGCAGTGAGGAGGGATACCTTAATGAGCAGTTCTTC - TRBJ2-1 TRBV10-1 -
CSVYDRGDQPQHF TGCAGCGTTTACGACAGGGGGGATCAGCCCCAGCATTTT few TRBJ1-5 TRBV29-1 TRBD1
CAIKAAPSYEQYF TGTGCCATCAAGGCAGCCCCATCCTACGAGCAGTACTTC - TRBJ2-7 TRBV10-3 -
CASSQQLGRGLAPRTQYF TGCGCCAGCAGCCAACAACTTGGCAGGGGACTAGCACCTCGGACCCAGTACTTC - TRBJ2-5 TRBV4-1 TRBD2
CASSPRQDNYGYTF TGTGCCAGCAGCCCACGGCAAGACAACTATGGCTACACCTTC - TRBJ1-2 TRBV7-2 -
CASGSTRGTPFF TGTGCTAGTGGTTCTACTAGAGGGACGCCGTTCTTC - TRBJ2-1 TRBV12-5 -
CSVERTSGVQKTQYF TGCAGCGTTGAGAGAACTAGCGGGGTCCAAAAGACCCAGTACTTC - TRBJ2-5 TRBV29-1 TRBD2
CATSRDPREAFF TGTGCCACCAGCAGAGATCCCAGGGAAGCTTTCTTT once TRBJ1-1 TRBV15 -
CASSLALEATYNQPQHF TGTGCCAGCAGTTTAGCGCTTGAGGCAACTTACAATCAGCCCCAGCATTTT - TRBJ1-5 TRBV12-3/TRBV12-4 -
CASSSSRGLGQPQHF TGCGCCAGCAGCTCCAGCCGGGGGCTTGGTCAGCCCCAGCATTTT - TRBJ1-5 TRBV4-1 -
CAMSDRYTDTQYF TGTGCCATGTCGGACAGGTACACAGATACGCAGTATTTT few TRBJ2-3 TRBV10-3 TRBD1
CASSAFGGDPRTEAFF TGTGCCAGCAGTGCATTTGGCGGGGACCCGCGGACTGAAGCTTTCTTT - TRBJ1-1 TRBV6-1 -
CAISDGGFVNTEAFF TGTGCCATCAGTGATGGGGGTTTCGTGAACACTGAAGCTTTCTTT few TRBJ1-1 TRBV10-3 -
CASSFRGGFTDTQYF TGTGCCAGCAGTTTCAGGGGGGGTTTCACAGATACGCAGTATTTT - TRBJ2-3 TRBV12-3/TRBV12-4 -
CASSLFGQIQETQYF TGTGCCAGCAGCTTATTTGGGCAGATACAAGAGACCCAGTACTTC - TRBJ2-5 TRBV7-6 -
CASSEEGAGVAKNIQYF TGTGCCAGCAGTGAAGAAGGGGCCGGGGTAGCCAAAAACATTCAGTACTTC - TRBJ2-4 TRBV2 -
CASSQEGGGRWEDTQYF TGCGCCAGCAGCCAAGAGGGCGGGGGACGATGGGAAGATACGCAGTATTTT few TRBJ2-3 TRBV4-1 TRBD2
CSASGSGGLNNEQFF TGCAGTGCTAGCGGGAGCGGGGGACTGAACAATGAGCAGTTCTTC - TRBJ2-1 TRBV20-1 TRBD2
CASSPRAENGYTF TGTGCCAGCTCACCACGGGCAGAGAATGGCTACACCTTC - TRBJ1-2 TRBV18 -
CASSLGAREQYF TGTGCCAGCAGCTTAGGGGCGCGGGAGCAGTACTTC - TRBJ2-7 TRBV7-9 -
CASGGTVRGQPQHF TGTGCCAGCGGAGGGACAGTTCGGGGTCAGCCCCAGCATTTT - TRBJ1-5 TRBV6-2/TRBV6-3 TRBD1
CASSDPGTSGELSYYEQYF TGCGCCAGCAGTGACCCCGGGACTAGCGGGGAACTAAGTTACTACGAGCAGTACTTC - TRBJ2-7 TRBV10-1 TRBD2
CATGVAGANVLTF TGTGCGACGGGAGTTGCTGGGGCCAACGTCCTGACTTTC few TRBJ2-6 TRBV6-2/TRBV6-3 -
CASSLKGSTGELFF TGTGCCAGCAGCTTAAAGGGGAGCACCGGGGAGCTGTTTTTT - TRBJ2-2 TRBV11-2 -
CASKTGAYEQYF TGTGCCAGCAAAACAGGGGCGTACGAGCAGTACTTC few TRBJ2-7 TRBV12-3/TRBV12-4 TRBD1
CASSNDQGNSNQPQHF TGTGCCAGCTCAAATGATCAGGGGAATAGCAATCAGCCCCAGCATTTT - TRBJ1-5 TRBV12-3/TRBV12-4 -
CSARAGGLYEQYF TGCAGTGCTAGAGCCGGCGGGCTATACGAGCAGTACTTC - TRBJ2-7 TRBV20-1 -
CASSQRQGARNEQFF TGTGCCAGCAGCCAGCGACAGGGGGCGCGTAATGAGCAGTTCTTC - TRBJ2-1 TRBV14 TRBD1
CSARDSPAGYLTATQYF TGCAGTGCTAGAGATTCCCCAGCGGGATATTTAACAGCTACGCAGTATTTT once TRBJ2-3 TRBV20-1 TRBD2
CASSLGYQSSSYNSPLHF TGTGCCAGCAGTTTGGGGTATCAGTCGAGCTCCTATAATTCACCCCTCCACTTT - TRBJ1-6 TRBV12-3/TRBV12-4 -
CASSEPGGEQYF TGTGCCAGCAGTGAACCTGGGGGGGAGCAGTACTTC few TRBJ2-7 TRBV6-5 -